The T cell receptor (beta chain) described here comes from a study of blood T cell repertoires in COVID-19. Authors' analysis steps: Nucleated cell counts were estimated from reference gene primer amplification. TCRdb's table, derived via immunoSEQ multiplex PCR, lists solely in-frame clones and lacks some. V, J and clone size were drawn from that table, and D and trimming were deduced from the DNA. The table records 70,000 to 80,000 clones, 70% to 90% of them present only once. The germline CDR1 and CDR2 sequences are SGDLS and YYNGEE. The CDR3 loop spans 15 amino acids. V lost 4 bases, J lost 6 bases, and 8 bases stayed unmatched.

The receptor was derived from a human donor in a cohort sampled during active COVID-19. Sequences were obtained from peripheral blood. The chain recombines TRBV9 with TRBJ2-1; 9 nucleotides agree with TRBD1. The CDR3 region has the DNA TGTGCCAGCAGCCCCGGGACAGGGAGTGCCAATGAGCAGTTCTTC. Its translation: CASSPGTGSANEQFF.